A single T cell receptor (beta chain) is shown here with its context. The CDR3 loop spans 10 amino acids. Per germline, CDR1 MDHEN and CDR2 SYDVKM. V was trimmed by 7 bases and J by 5 bases, leaving 5 bases between them. This record belongs to a study of CD8 T cells in ankylosing spondylitis. Generation of TCR beta libraries employed quantitative 5'-RACE incorporating molecular barcodes. TCRdb called the 5' RACE reads again in MiXCR, with one record for every CDR3 protein. The table records 200,000 to 250,000 distinct CDR3 sequences, roughly 32% of them present only once. This sequence joins TRBV28 and TRBJ1-2; D is unresolved. The TCR originated in a male donor with ankylosing spondylitis or in good health (not recorded which). Sequenced: blood, either unsorted or a sorted T cell fraction (not recorded which). The DNA for the CDR3 is TGTGCCAGCAAACTATATGGCTACACCTTC. Its translation is CASKLYGYTF.